This TCR beta chain was retrieved from a study of CD8 T cells in Susac syndrome. Stable or active relapsing-remitting multiple sclerosis, untreated and meeting revised McDonald criteria, defined the controls. Reverse transcription of roughly 0.5 to 1 ug RNA was performed with random hexamers. TCRdb fed the immunoSEQ multiplex PCR reads into MiXCR, producing one record per CDR3 protein. The data contain about 300,000 distinct CDR3 sequences, about nine tenths of them singletons. This receptor was taken from a human donor with multiple sclerosis. Specimen: CD8+ T cells from PBMCs.

CDR3 residues: CAWSSGVGANVLTF. In DNA form, the CDR3 reads TGTGCCTGGAGTTCCGGGGTCGGGGCCAACGTCCTGACTTTC. The chain has TRBV30 and TRBJ2-6; D is possibly TRBD2 (5 bases). Trimming shortened V by 2 bases and J by 4 bases, and 9 bases separated the two germline ends. In germline, CDR1 is GTSNPN, CDR2 SVGIG (reference sequence). There are 14 residues in the CDR3.